The entry that follows covers one T cell receptor beta chain sequence. CDR1 and CDR2 from the germline V gene are GTSNPN and SVGIG (reference sequence). The CDR3 loop spans 11 amino acids. V lost 2 bases and J 5 bases, leaving 7 bases between the germline ends. This entry is derived from a study of CD8 T cells in Susac syndrome. Reverse transcription of roughly 0.5 to 1 ug RNA was carried out with random hexamers. TCRdb fed the immunoSEQ multiplex PCR reads into MiXCR, producing one record per CDR3 protein. The sample holds around 170,000 distinct CDR3 sequences, around 94% seen once. The TCR originated in a human donor with Susac syndrome. Material: CD4+ T cells from PBMCs. The V call is TRBV30, the J call TRBJ2-7, with D possibly TRBD2 on 5 matching bases. CDR3 region: CAWSMRDEQYF. As DNA, the CDR3 is TGTGCCTGGAGTATGAGGGACGAGCAGTACTTC.